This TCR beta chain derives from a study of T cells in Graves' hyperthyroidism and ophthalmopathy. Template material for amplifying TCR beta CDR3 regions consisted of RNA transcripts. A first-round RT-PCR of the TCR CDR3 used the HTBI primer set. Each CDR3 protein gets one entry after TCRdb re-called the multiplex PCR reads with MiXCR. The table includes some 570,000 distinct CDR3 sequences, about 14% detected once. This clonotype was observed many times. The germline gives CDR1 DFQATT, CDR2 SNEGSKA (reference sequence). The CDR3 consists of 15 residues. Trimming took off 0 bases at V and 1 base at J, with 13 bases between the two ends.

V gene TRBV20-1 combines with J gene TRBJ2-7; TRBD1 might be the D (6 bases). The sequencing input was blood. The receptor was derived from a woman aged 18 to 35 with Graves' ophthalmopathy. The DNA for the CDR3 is TGCAGTGCTAGAGATTCACAGGGTGGGTCCTACGAGCAGTACTTC. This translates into CSARDSQGGSYEQYF.